This T cell receptor (beta chain) originates from a study of T-cell reconstitution after alpha-beta-depleted transplantation in children. Overall study results and limits: T-cell counts and diversity were attributed mostly to newly produced T cells one year after transplant. Alpha-beta T cells present about two months after transplant were reported to originate from several hundred expanded graft clones.

Germline V lookup: CDR1 SEHNR, CDR2 FQNEAQ (reference sequence). Losses at the gene ends were 3 bases for V and 4 bases for J; bases not matched to a gene: 6. The CDR3 sequence is 14 residues long. This clonotype was recorded at least ten times. Antigen unknown. For TCRbeta, the library was prepared with unique molecular identifiers. TCRdb reanalysed the PCR reads using MiXCR and keeps one entry per CDR3 protein. The data contain about 470,000 distinct CDR3 sequences, 43% of them seen just once; the ten biggest clones take up around 29%. Specimen: PBMCs, collected before TCRalphabeta/CD19-depleted stem cell transplant. This chain connects TRBV7-9 to TRBJ2-7; 7 positions agree with TRBD2. This receptor was identified in a girl aged 2-9 years with aplastic anemia, due to receive a stem cell transplant. CDR3 sequence (DNA): TGTGCCAGCAGCTTCCGGGACTACCAATACGAGCAGTACTTC. Translated, it gives CASSFRDYQYEQYF.